The rows below give T cell receptor beta chains drawn from one sample of a study of OX40 agonist ivuxolimab in advanced cancers. TCRdb's table, derived via immunoSEQ multiplex PCR, lists solely in-frame clones and lacks some. The repertoire holds more than 55,000 clones, with approximately 92% as singletons. The material was CD4+ or CD8+ T cells sorted from blood, obtained in a trial of the OX40 agonist ivuxolimab. The source of these receptors is an adult with an advanced solid tumor such as melanoma, head and neck, liver or kidney cancer. The CDR3 runs from the conserved cysteine through the conserved F or W. Fields, in order: D gene, clone size, J gene, V gene, CDR3 DNA, CDR3 protein. A D gene is named only where the DNA matches it firmly. Only some rows state a clone size, as once, few, many or a class for expanded clones.

D: TRBD2; size: once; J: TRBJ2-1; V: TRBV19; DNA: TGTGCCAGTAGTAGAAGACTAGCGGGGGCATACTACAATGAGCAGTTCTTC; CDR3: CASSRRLAGAYYNEQFF
D: -; size: -; J: TRBJ2-7; V: TRBV21-1; DNA: TGTGCCAGCAGCACCTACGAGCAGTACTTC; CDR3: CASSTYEQYF
D: -; size: -; J: TRBJ2-7; V: TRBV6-1; DNA: TGTGCCAGCAGTCCCCTGGACGGGTCCTACGAGCAGTACTTC; CDR3: CASSPLDGSYEQYF
D: TRBD1; size: -; J: TRBJ1-1; V: TRBV10-3; DNA: TGTGCCACGCGAAAAACCGGACAGGGAACTGAAGCTTTCTTT; CDR3: CATRKTGQGTEAFF
D: -; size: -; J: TRBJ1-5; V: TRBV9; DNA: TGTGCCAGCAGCGTAGGGCGGGGACAGCATTTT; CDR3: CASSVGRGQHF
D: -; size: -; J: TRBJ2-1; V: TRBV7-9; DNA: TGTGCCAGCAGCTGGCTAGCGAGAGGGGGGCAGTTCTTC; CDR3: CASSWLARGGQFF
D: -; size: -; J: TRBJ2-2; V: TRBV7-9; DNA: TGTGCCAGCAGCTTGGGGAGTGCCAGGCTGTTTTTT; CDR3: CASSLGSARLFF
D: -; size: -; J: TRBJ2-1; V: TRBV4-2; DNA: TGTGCCAGCAGCAGCGGTCCCACTGTCGACACAAGGGGACCGTTCTTC; CDR3: CASSSGPTVDTRGPFF
D: -; size: once; J: TRBJ1-1; V: TRBV5-1; DNA: TGCGCCAGCAGCTTGGGACAGTACCTAGAGAACACTGAAGCTTTCTTT; CDR3: CASSLGQYLENTEAFF
D: -; size: -; J: TRBJ2-5; V: TRBV18; DNA: TGTGCCAGCTCACCAGAAGGCCCAGGGTATACGGAGACCCAGTACTTC; CDR3: CASSPEGPGYTETQYF
D: TRBD1; size: -; J: TRBJ2-1; V: TRBV15; DNA: TGTGCCACCAGCAGTCCCCAGGACAGGGGGAACAATGAGCAGTTCTTC; CDR3: CATSSPQDRGNNEQFF
D: -; size: -; J: TRBJ2-3; V: TRBV2; DNA: TGTGCCAGCAGTAGCGGCGGGGCTCTCACAGATACGCAGTATTTT; CDR3: CASSSGGALTDTQYF
D: TRBD2; size: -; J: TRBJ2-3; V: TRBV19; DNA: TGTGCCAGTAGTATACGTAGCGGGAGTGACTTAGATACGCAGTATTTT; CDR3: CASSIRSGSDLDTQYF
D: -; size: -; J: TRBJ2-5; V: TRBV6-1; DNA: TGTGCCAGCAGTCTGGGGTCGGGGACCCAGTACTTC; CDR3: CASSLGSGTQYF
D: -; size: -; J: TRBJ2-5; V: TRBV9; DNA: TGTGCCAGCAGCGTGACGGGGAGGGAGACCCAGTACTTC; CDR3: CASSVTGRETQYF
D: TRBD2; size: -; J: TRBJ2-2; V: TRBV5-1; DNA: TGCGCCAGCAGCCACCGGACGGGAGGAACCGGGGAGCTGTTTTTT; CDR3: CASSHRTGGTGELFF
D: -; size: -; J: TRBJ2-1; V: TRBV19; DNA: TGTGCCAGTAGTATATTATTATACAATGAGCAGTTCTTC; CDR3: CASSILLYNEQFF
D: TRBD2; size: -; J: TRBJ2-3; V: TRBV2; DNA: TGTGCCAGCAGTGAAGCGACCAGCGGGGGGCCGCAGTATTTT; CDR3: CASSEATSGGPQYF
D: -; size: -; J: TRBJ2-7; V: TRBV28; DNA: TGTGCCAGCAGTTTAGGGCAATTCGAGCAGTACTTC; CDR3: CASSLGQFEQYF
D: -; size: -; J: TRBJ2-7; V: TRBV7-8; DNA: TGTGCCAGCAGCCAAGCCGGGGATTTATACGAGCAGTACTTC; CDR3: CASSQAGDLYEQYF
D: TRBD1; size: -; J: TRBJ2-3; V: TRBV18; DNA: TGTGCCAGCTCATTCCAGGGGGCAGGAAGCACAGATACGCAGTATTTT; CDR3: CASSFQGAGSTDTQYF
D: -; size: -; J: TRBJ1-1; V: TRBV2; DNA: TGTGCCAGCAGTGAAGATTGGACTGAAGCTTTCTTT; CDR3: CASSEDWTEAFF
D: -; size: -; J: TRBJ1-1; V: TRBV6-6; DNA: TGTGCCAGCAGTCGGTTCACTGAAGCTTTCTTT; CDR3: CASSRFTEAFF
D: TRBD1; size: once; J: TRBJ2-7; V: TRBV28; DNA: TGTGCCAGCAGTTTAGTAGGCCAGGGGGACTCCTACGAGCAGTACTTC; CDR3: CASSLVGQGDSYEQYF
D: -; size: -; J: TRBJ1-5; V: TRBV19; DNA: TGTGCCAGTACCCCCGTTTTCACGTATAGCAATCAGCCCCAGCATTTT; CDR3: CASTPVFTYSNQPQHF
D: -; size: -; J: TRBJ2-1; V: TRBV29-1; DNA: TGCAGCGTTGAGGTTAGGACTAGGGGGGGCGGTGAGCAGTTCTTC; CDR3: CSVEVRTRGGGEQFF
D: -; size: -; J: TRBJ2-7; V: TRBV18; DNA: TGTGCCAGCTCACCATCAGGGATGAGGGAGCAGTACTTC; CDR3: CASSPSGMREQYF
D: -; size: -; J: TRBJ2-2; V: TRBV9; DNA: TGTGCCAGCAGCTCGAGAATGACCGGGGAGCTGTTTTTT; CDR3: CASSSRMTGELFF
D: TRBD1; size: -; J: TRBJ2-5; V: TRBV28; DNA: TGTGCCTCAGGAGGGACAGGGGTGACCGAGACCCAGTACTTC; CDR3: CASGGTGVTETQYF
D: TRBD2; size: -; J: TRBJ2-1; V: TRBV2; DNA: TGTGCCACCCCACCGGCTAGCGGGAAGGGTGAGCAGTTCTTC; CDR3: CATPPASGKGEQFF
D: -; size: -; J: TRBJ1-1; V: TRBV23-1; DNA: TGCGCCAGCAGTCAATCGTCGGAGAACACTGAAGCTTTCTTT; CDR3: CASSQSSENTEAFF
D: -; size: once; J: TRBJ2-1; V: TRBV14; DNA: TGTGCCAGCAGCCCGCAACTAGTGGACGAGGCTGAGCAGTTCTTC; CDR3: CASSPQLVDEAEQFF
D: -; size: -; J: TRBJ2-2; V: TRBV11-2; DNA: TGTGCCAGCAGCTTAGAACTAGCTCGGATACTAACCGGGGAGCTGTTTTTT; CDR3: CASSLELARILTGELFF
D: -; size: -; J: TRBJ2-7; V: TRBV10-2; DNA: TGCGCCAGCAGTATCATCCCTCTACAGGAGGGTTTCTACGAGCAGTACTTC; CDR3: CASSIIPLQEGFYEQYF
D: -; size: -; J: TRBJ1-5; V: TRBV5-8; DNA: TGTGCCAGCAGCTCGGACAGATATCAGCCCCAGCATTTT; CDR3: CASSSDRYQPQHF
D: TRBD2; size: -; J: TRBJ2-3; V: TRBV5-1; DNA: TGCGCCAGCAGCTTGGGGGGGACTAGATTTGATACGCAGTATTTT; CDR3: CASSLGGTRFDTQYF
D: TRBD1; size: -; J: TRBJ2-3; V: TRBV29-1; DNA: TGCAGCGTTGAAACAGGGGGCACAGATACGCAGTATTTT; CDR3: CSVETGGTDTQYF
D: -; size: few; J: TRBJ2-1; V: TRBV6-5; DNA: TGTGCCAGCAGTTACTCGAAGGGAGGTGGGTACAATGAGCAGTTCTTC; CDR3: CASSYSKGGGYNEQFF
D: TRBD2; size: -; J: TRBJ2-3; V: TRBV28; DNA: TGTGCCAGCAGTTTAAGTGGGAGGGCCACAGATACGCAGTATTTT; CDR3: CASSLSGRATDTQYF
D: -; size: -; J: TRBJ1-2; V: TRBV4-1; DNA: TGCGCCAGCAGCCAAGGAGCAGGGGACTATGGCTACACCTTC; CDR3: CASSQGAGDYGYTF
D: -; size: -; J: TRBJ2-7; V: TRBV6-6; DNA: TGTGCCAGCTCTGACGGGAACCCCCATCGCGTCGAGCAGTACTTC; CDR3: CASSDGNPHRVEQYF
D: -; size: -; J: TRBJ2-3; V: TRBV11-2; DNA: TGTGCCAGCAGCCGTAATATTCTGCGTAGCCCGTATACGCAGTATTTT; CDR3: CASSRNILRSPYTQYF
D: -; size: -; J: TRBJ1-6; V: TRBV2; DNA: TGTGCCAGCGCGGCGACGGCCTATAATTCACCCCTCCACTTT; CDR3: CASAATAYNSPLHF
D: -; size: -; J: TRBJ2-2; V: TRBV15; DNA: TGTGCCACAAAGACCGGGACACAGCACACCGGGGAGCTGTTTTTT; CDR3: CATKTGTQHTGELFF
D: TRBD1; size: -; J: TRBJ2-7; V: TRBV7-9; DNA: TGTGCCAGCAGCCCCGGGACAGGCGGGCCGAGCTCCTACGAGCAGTACTTC; CDR3: CASSPGTGGPSSYEQYF
D: -; size: -; J: TRBJ1-6; V: TRBV6-5; DNA: TGTGCCAGCAGTTACTCGTGGGTGGGACATAATTCACCCCTCCACTTT; CDR3: CASSYSWVGHNSPLHF
D: -; size: -; J: TRBJ2-7; V: TRBV5-1; DNA: TGCGCCAGCAGCTTGGATCCCAACTCCTACGAGCAGTACTTC; CDR3: CASSLDPNSYEQYF
D: TRBD2; size: -; J: TRBJ2-1; V: TRBV11-2; DNA: TGTGCCAGCAGACACTACGCGGGAGCGGGAGGACACAATGAGCAGTTCTTC; CDR3: CASRHYAGAGGHNEQFF